The 2 T cell receptor beta chains reported below all come from one sample, sequenced in a study of Graves' ophthalmopathy and Graves' hyperthyroidism. Amplification of the TCR beta CDR3 regions used RNA transcripts (as template). The workflow started with a first-round RT-PCR run with HTBI primers and then moved on to a second-round multiplex PCR. TCRdb redid the calling of the multiplex PCR reads with MiXCR, one entry per CDR3 protein. The sample holds around 470,000 distinct CDR3 sequences, around 15% seen once. The sample taken for sequencing was blood. The receptor set was obtained from a woman aged 30 to 39 with Graves' ophthalmopathy.

For this clonotype: A much larger clone sits a single nucleotide away, making a read error possible. V usage is TRBV7-2 and J usage is TRBJ2-4; D is uncertain. The CDR3 extends over 11 amino acids. CDR1 is SGHTA and CDR2 is FQGNSA in the germline V gene. In nucleotides, the CDR3 is TGTGCCAGCAGCTTCCGTTCCATTAAGTACTTC. It codes for CASSFRSIKYF.

This clonotype was picked up many times. The chain uses TRBV24-1 and TRBJ1-2; TRBD1 matches at 9 bases. J gave up 8 bases and V 4 bases, and 10 bases lay outside the gene matches. CDR1 and CDR2 (germline): KGHDR, SFDVKD. The CDR3 totals 15 residues. The CDR3 sequence: CATSDPTGGAWGYTF. DNA for the CDR3: TGTGCCACCAGTGACCCTACAGGGGGCGCATGGGGCTACACCTTC.